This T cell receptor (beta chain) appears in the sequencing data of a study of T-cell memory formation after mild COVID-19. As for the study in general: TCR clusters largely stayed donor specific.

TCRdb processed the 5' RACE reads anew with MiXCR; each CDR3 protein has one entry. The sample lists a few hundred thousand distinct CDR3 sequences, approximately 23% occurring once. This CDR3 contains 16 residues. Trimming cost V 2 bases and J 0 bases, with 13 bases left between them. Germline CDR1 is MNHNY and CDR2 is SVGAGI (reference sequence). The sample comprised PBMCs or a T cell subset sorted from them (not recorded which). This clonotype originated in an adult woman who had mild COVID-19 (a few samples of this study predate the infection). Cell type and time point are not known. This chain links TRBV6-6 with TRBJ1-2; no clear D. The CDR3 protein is CASSYGSDTANYGYTF. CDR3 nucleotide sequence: TGTGCCAGCAGTTACGGGTCGGATACAGCTAACTATGGCTACACCTTC.